This TCR beta chain derives from a study of graft-versus-host responses after intestinal transplantation. Study at large: Multivisceral, liver-intestinal, or isolated intestinal transplants were received by the recipients. Study results and caveats: Investigators detected GvH clones in recipient marrow, with some emerging earlier in ileum or blood.

The germline V gene has CDR1 SQVTM and CDR2 ANQGSEA. Trimming at V came to 6 bases and at J to 4 bases, leaving 5 bases not matched to a gene. The CDR3 runs to 12 residues. Generated by immunoSEQ multiplex PCR, the TCRdb table keeps only in-frame clones and is missing some. The sample records some 5,700 clones, around 27% being singletons. This clone has a single count. This receptor was identified in a human patient who was an organ donor for intestinal transplantation. Specimen: alloreactive CD4+ T cells from a mixed lymphocyte reaction culture, collected before transplantation. The subset here: CFSE-low proliferating T cells sorted from roughly six-day pre-transplant mixed lymphocyte reaction (GvH or HvG direction). The gene calls are TRBV29-1 and TRBJ2-7; 8 bases line up with TRBD1. CDR3 nucleotide sequence: TGCAGCGTCGAGGACAGGGTTTACGAGCAGTACTTC. Translated, it gives CSVEDRVYEQYF.